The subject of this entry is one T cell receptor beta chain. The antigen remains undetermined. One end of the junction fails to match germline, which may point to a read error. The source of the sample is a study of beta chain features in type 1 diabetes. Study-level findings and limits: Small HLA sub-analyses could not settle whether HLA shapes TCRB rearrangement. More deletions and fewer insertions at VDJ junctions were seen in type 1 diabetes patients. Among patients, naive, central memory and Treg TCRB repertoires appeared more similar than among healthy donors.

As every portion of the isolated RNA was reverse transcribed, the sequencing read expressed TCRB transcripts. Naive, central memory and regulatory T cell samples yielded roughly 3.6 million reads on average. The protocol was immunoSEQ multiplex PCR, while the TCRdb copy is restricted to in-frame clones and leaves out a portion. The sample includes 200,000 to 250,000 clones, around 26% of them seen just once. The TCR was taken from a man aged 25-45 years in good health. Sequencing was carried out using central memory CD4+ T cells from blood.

The DNA for the CDR3 is TGTGCCAGCAGCCCAAAAGCCCCGAACGCTGAAGCTTTCTTT. This codes for CASSPKAPNAEAFF. The chain is built from TRBV7-9 and TRBJ1-1; D gene unclear. The CDR3 spans 14 residues. From germline, CDR1 is SEHNR and CDR2 FQNEAQ (reference sequence).